Described below is a single T cell receptor (beta chain) sequence and its context. The antigen remains unidentified. This sample is drawn from a study of cytomegalovirus exposure and HLA in healthy donors. Study findings and constraints: Researchers catalogued about 160 TCR beta chains as cytomegalovirus-associated. Among the sequence variants, a highly shared cluster was likely an artifact of sequencing. According to a later analysis, most TCR beta chains associated with CMV appeared HLA-restricted. In an earlier analysis, most TCR beta V segments were productive about 90% or about 30% of the time.

It was with 60 Vbeta and 13 Jbeta primers that the PCR ran. Method: immunoSEQ multiplex PCR; TCRdb's copy keeps in-frame clones and lacks some. The sample shows more than 55,000 clones, approximately 80% of them seen only once. J gave up 2 bases and V 6 bases, and 5 bases lay outside the gene matches. Germline loops: CDR1 LNHDA, CDR2 SQIVND (reference sequence). The CDR3 runs to 15 residues. The receptor was isolated from a man aged 25-45 years in good health and CMV-seronegative. The chain links TRBV19 to TRBJ1-5; 9 bases are a match to TRBD1. The sequencing input was PBMCs. DNA of the CDR3: TGTGCCAGTAGGGATACAGGGGGCCGCAATCAGCCCCAGCATTTT. It yields the protein CASRDTGGRNQPQHF. Full variable domain (remainder filled in from reference TRBV19 and TRBJ1-5): DGGITQSPKYLFRKEGQNVTLSCEQNLNHDAMYWYRQDPGQGLRLIYYSQIVNDFQKGDIAEGYSVSREKKESFPLTVTSAQKNPTAFYLCASRDTGGRNQPQHFGDGTRLSIL.